A selection of T cell receptor beta chains follows, all from one sample in a study of blood T cells in healthy people across ages. Via MiXCR, TCRdb re-called the 5' RACE reads, giving one row per CDR3 protein. The repertoire has fewer than 900,000 distinct CDR3 sequences, approximately 39% of them found once; the top ten carry roughly 20%. Material: blood. All receptors derive from a woman aged 55-70 years in good health. The CDR3 runs from the conserved cysteine through the conserved F or W. D genes are given only for firm matches. A clone size is listed for some rows: how often the clone was seen (once, few, many), or a class if it is expanded.

V gene	D gene	J gene	clone size	CDR3 DNA	CDR3 protein
TRBV7-2	TRBD2	TRBJ2-1	once	TGTGCCAGCAGCTTCATAGCGGGACTGGGGAATGAGCAGTTCTTC	CASSFIAGLGNEQFF
TRBV29-1	-	TRBJ1-4	few	TGCAGCGTTGAAGAGGCCCGGGAAGGGGAAAAACTGTTTTTT	CSVEEAREGEKLFF
TRBV7-7	TRBD2	TRBJ2-1	few	TGTGCTAGCAGCTTAGCGCGGGAGAATGAGCAGTTCTTC	CASSLARENEQFF
TRBV29-1	-	TRBJ1-1	-	TGCAGCGTTGAAAGGGGCCTCATGAACACTGAAGCTTTCTTT	CSVERGLMNTEAFF
TRBV25-1	-	TRBJ2-1	-	TGTGCCAGCAGTTGGACCGGGACGAGGCTTTACAATGAGCAGTTCTTC	CASSWTGTRLYNEQFF
TRBV5-1	-	TRBJ2-2	-	TGCGCCAGCCCAACCGGGACCAAGAACACCGGGGAGCTGTTTTTT	CASPTGTKNTGELFF
TRBV27	-	TRBJ1-1	-	TGTGCCACAGGGGCAGGGGCCACTGAAGCTTTCTTT	CATGAGATEAFF
TRBV20-1	-	TRBJ1-4	-	TGCAGTGCTAGAGTCCTGATACTATGGGATAATGAAAAACTGTTTTTT	CSARVLILWDNEKLFF
TRBV20-1	TRBD1	TRBJ1-6	-	TGCAGTGCTAGAGAGACAGGGCGTCTTAAGTCACCCCTCCACTTT	CSARETGRLKSPLHF
TRBV27	-	TRBJ2-7	-	TGTGCCAGCAGTCACCTGAAACCCGGGGGCTCCTACGAGCAGTACTTC	CASSHLKPGGSYEQYF
TRBV18	-	TRBJ2-7	-	TGTGCCAGCTCACCAGACCAGCACGGCGAGCAGTACTTC	CASSPDQHGEQYF
TRBV10-3	-	TRBJ2-1	-	TGTGCCATCAGTGAGTCGGCAGCCAACGAGCAGTTCTTC	CAISESAANEQFF
TRBV29-1	-	TRBJ2-3	-	TGCAGCGTGCTAGGAGTGTACACAGATACGCAGTATTTT	CSVLGVYTDTQYF
TRBV5-1	TRBD2	TRBJ2-5	few	TGCGCCAGCAGCATCGGACTAGTCGCGGAAGAGACCCAGTACTTC	CASSIGLVAEETQYF
TRBV10-3	-	TRBJ2-5	many	TGTGCCATCAGTGCGGAATCGGGGAGACAAGAGACCCAGTACTTC	CAISAESGRQETQYF
TRBV24-1	TRBD2	TRBJ2-1	-	TGTGCCACCAGTACTAGCGGGGAAGGTCCCAATGAGCAGTTCTTC	CATSTSGEGPNEQFF